Below, 29 T cell receptor beta chains from the same sample are listed, as sequenced in a study of shared clonotypes between healthy human individuals. The repertoire was sequenced with immunoSEQ multiplex PCR; TCRdb's copy has only in-frame clones and lacks some. The table records about half a million clones, 79% of them present only once. The sequencing sample was made of PBMCs. The source is a woman in her thirties or forties in good health. Some clones in this sample may be carry-over from other donors' samples.

The V and J genes are TRBV18 and TRBJ2-2; 10 bases fit TRBD2. This CDR3 region has 16 residues. Germline loops: CDR1 KGHSH, CDR2 LQKENI. V dropped 3 bases and J dropped 3; count of bases not matched to a gene: 4. CDR3 amino acids: CASSPVAGGDTGELFF. DNA for the CDR3: TGTGCCAGCTCACCTGTAGCGGGAGGCGACACCGGGGAGCTGTTTTTT. Combining the CDR3 with reference TRBV18 and TRBJ2-2 gives the whole variable domain NAGVMQNPRHLVRRRGQEARLRCSPMKGHSHVYWYRQLPEEGLKFMVYLQKENIIDESGMPKERFSAEFPKEGPSILRIQQVVRGDSAAYFCASSPVAGGDTGELFFGEGSRLTVL.

V gene TRBV7-8 combines with J gene TRBJ1-2; 7 nucleotides align to TRBD1. This CDR3 region has 13 residues. The trim removed 1 base at V and 8 bases at J, leaving 4 bases unmatched. Germline V gene data show CDR1 as SGHVS and CDR2 as FQNEAQ. The CDR3 loop reads CASSLGRGSGYTF. CDR3 nucleotides: TGTGCCAGCAGCTTAGGCAGGGGGAGCGGCTACACCTTC.

The chain links TRBV5-4 to TRBJ2-5; D unresolved. Germline V gene sequence: CDR1 SGHNT, CDR2 YYREEE (reference sequence). V lost 4 bases and J lost 4, with 20 bases in between. This CDR3 is 16 amino acids long. DNA for the CDR3: TGTGCCAGCAGCCAAGCTGGAGTTTCGCCCGGAGAGACCCAGTACTTC. Its protein product is CASSQAGVSPGETQYF.

This chain uses TRBV10-3 with TRBJ2-5; 9 nucleotides agree with TRBD1. The CDR3 loop spans 17 amino acids. Germline CDR1 ENHRY, CDR2 SYGVKD. V dropped 4 bases and J dropped 2; count of bases not matched to a gene: 11. In nucleotides, the CDR3 is TGTGCCATCAGTGGCCGCTCCGGGACAGGGCCGCAAGAGACCCAGTACTTC. Translated, it gives CAISGRSGTGPQETQYF.

J is TRBJ2-1 and V is TRBV5-1; possible D gene TRBD2, 6 bases. The germline V and J ends were trimmed by 0 bases and 10 bases, with 17 bases remaining between them. This CDR3 contains 15 residues. Germline CDR1 is SGHRS and CDR2 is YFSETQ. The DNA for the CDR3 is TGCGCCAGCAGCTTGGGACTAGACGGCATTGGCGAGCAGTTCTTC. Translated, it gives CASSLGLDGIGEQFF.

The gene calls are TRBV6-5 and TRBJ2-1; 12 bases are a match to TRBD2. This CDR3 spans 14 amino acids. Germline V gives CDR1 MNHEY, CDR2 SVGAGI. With 11 bases clipped from V and 10 bases from J, the junction kept 12 bases outside the gene matches. The CDR3 here is CASGQGTSGFEQFF. The DNA of the CDR3 is TGTGCCTCCGGCCAGGGGACTAGCGGGTTCGAGCAGTTCTTC.

V and J are TRBV6-1 and TRBJ1-5, with a tentative D call TRBD1 (6 bases). Trimming took off 8 bases at V and 2 bases at J, with 16 bases between the two ends. The CDR3 contains 15 residues. CDR1 and CDR2 from the germline V gene are MNHNS and SASEGT. DNA for the CDR3: TGTGCCAGCGTTTGGGCAGGGGTTGGCAATCAGCCCCAGCATTTT. This gives the protein CASVWAGVGNQPQHF.

V usage is TRBV9 and J usage is TRBJ2-5; TRBD1 is a possible D gene (6 bases). Trimming removed 0 bases from V and 1 base from J, with 13 bases in between. Germline V gene lookup returns CDR1 SGDLS and CDR2 YYNGEE. The CDR3 sequence is 16 residues long. CDR3: CASSVGRRTVQETQYF. In DNA, the CDR3 is TGTGCCAGCAGCGTAGGAAGGAGGACAGTCCAAGAGACCCAGTACTTC.

The chain employs TRBV4-3 and TRBJ2-2; 9 bases are shared with TRBD2. The CDR3 runs to 17 residues. CDR1 LGHNA and CDR2 YSLEER come from the germline V gene. The V gene end was trimmed by 0 bases and the J gene end by 7 bases; junction bases not matched to a gene: 9. CDR3 DNA sequence: TGCGCCAGCAGCCAAGATCGTGCGGGAGGGCCCGGCGGGGAGCTGTTTTTT. This gives the protein CASSQDRAGGPGGELFF.

V is TRBV6-5 and J is TRBJ2-2, with TRBD2 identical over 14 bases. Per the germline V gene, CDR1 is MNHEY and CDR2 is SVGAGI. This CDR3 has 14 residues. V shed 6 bases and J 8 bases; nucleotides not matched to a gene: 2. CDR3 DNA sequence: TGTGCCAGCAGGCGGACTAGCGGGAGGGGGGAGCTGTTTTTT. Its translation: CASRRTSGRGELFF.

The J gene is TRBJ1-3, the V gene TRBV6-5, with 7 nucleotides matching TRBD1. This CDR3 is built from 15 residues. J gave up 4 bases and V 0 bases, and 3 bases lay outside the gene matches. Per the germline V gene, CDR1 is MNHEY and CDR2 is SVGAGI. DNA of the CDR3: TGTGCCAGCAGTTACTCGACGGGACAGGGAAACACCATATATTTT. Its protein product is CASSYSTGQGNTIYF.

This clone was seen more than once but under ten times. In DNA form, the CDR3 reads TGTGCCAGTAGTATGTATGGTAGCGGATCCACAGATACGCAGTATTTT. Protein sequence: CASSMYGSGSTDTQYF. The chain recombines TRBV19 with TRBJ2-3, with D possibly matching TRBD2 (6 bases). CDR1 is LNHDA, CDR2 SQIVND, per germline (reference sequence). This CDR3 is 16 amino acids long. V was cut by 3 bases and J by 2 bases, with 15 bases left in between.

This chain links TRBV5-6 with TRBJ2-3; D may match TRBD1 or TRBD2 (5 bases each). Per germline, CDR1 SGHDT and CDR2 YYEEEE. V was trimmed by 4 bases and J by 2 bases, leaving 11 bases between them. The CDR3 runs 14 residues. The CDR3 nucleotides read TGTGCCAGCAGCACGGGACGTATCACAGATACGCAGTATTTT. Amino acid sequence: CASSTGRITDTQYF.

This clone was detected only once. V is TRBV6-5 and J is TRBJ2-7; no clear D gene. Trimming took off 4 bases at V and 0 bases at J, with 7 bases between the two ends. The V gene's germline CDR1 is MNHEY and CDR2 SVGAGI. The CDR3 contains 13 residues. This CDR3 is CASSLGGSYEQYF. In DNA form, the CDR3 reads TGTGCCAGCAGTTTAGGCGGCTCCTACGAGCAGTACTTC.

The J gene is TRBJ1-6, the V gene TRBV7-6; no reliable D call. The CDR3 contains 15 residues. Germline values: CDR1 SGHVS, CDR2 FNYEAQ. Trimming removed 1 base from V and 5 bases from J, with 9 bases in between. The CDR3 here is CASSLVAADNSPLHF. CDR3 DNA sequence: TGTGCCAGCAGCTTAGTGGCGGCGGATAATTCACCCCTCCACTTT. Looking up the rest from reference TRBV7-6 and TRBJ1-6 gives the full variable domain: GAGVSQSPRYKVTKRGQDVALRCDPISGHVSLYWYRQALGQGPEFLTYFNYEAQQDKSGLPNDRFSAERPEGSISTLTIQRTEQRDSAMYRCASSLVAADNSPLHFGNGTRLTVT.

The chain joins TRBV6-5 to TRBJ1-2; TRBD1 might be the D (5 bases). V lost 5 bases and J 8 bases, leaving 15 bases between the germline ends. The germline CDR1 and CDR2 sequences are MNHEY and SVGAGI. The CDR3 runs 13 residues. CDR3 sequence reads: CASSPEGFGGYTF. In nucleotides, the CDR3 is TGTGCCAGCAGTCCCGAGGGGTTTGGCGGCTACACCTTC.

This clone has a handful of counts. The genes are TRBV11-2 and TRBJ2-1; 7 bases line up with TRBD1. The CDR3 is made up of 16 amino acids. Germline values: CDR1 SGHAT, CDR2 FQNNGV. Germline trimming cut 4 bases from V and 7 bases from J; bases unmatched to any gene: 13. The CDR3 DNA is TGTGCCAGCAGCTCCCTAGGACAGGTGGTTTTGAATGAGCAGTTCTTC. Its translation is CASSSLGQVVLNEQFF.

The J gene is TRBJ2-3, the V gene TRBV5-4; a weak D match, TRBD1 (6 bases). CDR1 is SGHNT and CDR2 is YYREEE in the germline V gene (reference sequence). The V gene lost 4 bases and the J gene lost 2 bases, with 8 bases spanning the gap. The CDR3 sequence is 13 residues long. CDR3 sequence reads: CASSRTATDTQYF. CDR3 DNA: TGTGCCAGCAGCCGGACAGCCACAGATACGCAGTATTTT.

The chain uses TRBV28 and TRBJ2-7; D gene ambiguous. Trimming pared 7 bases from V and 0 bases from J, leaving 13 bases between. The CDR3 totals 14 residues. Germline CDR1 reads MDHEN; CDR2 reads SYDVKM. CDR3 DNA: TGTGCCAGCACTATCGACGGAAGCTCCTACGAGCAGTACTTC. As protein: CASTIDGSSYEQYF.

The chain recombines TRBV29-1 with TRBJ2-1, with D tentatively TRBD1 (6 bases). V lost 0 bases and J 3 bases, leaving 18 bases between the germline ends. The CDR3 totals 17 residues. Germline-derived CDR1 and CDR2 are SQVTM and ANQGSEA. This CDR3 is CSVEDGGFRTDYNEQFF. The CDR3 DNA reads as TGCAGCGTTGAAGATGGGGGCTTTCGGACTGACTACAATGAGCAGTTCTTC.

V is TRBV5-1 and J is TRBJ1-2, with no clear D. The V gene lost 3 bases and the J gene lost 1 base, with 10 bases spanning the gap. This CDR3 contains 14 residues. Germline CDR1 reads SGHRS; CDR2 reads YFSETQ. The CDR3 nucleotides read TGCGCCAGCAGCTCGATCGGAGGTAACTATGGCTACACCTTC. Amino acids: CASSSIGGNYGYTF. The whole variable domain, filled in from reference TRBV5-1 and TRBJ1-2, reads KAGVTQTPRYLIKTRGQQVTLSCSPISGHRSVSWYQQTPGQGLQFLFEYFSETQRNKGNFPGRFSGRQFSNSRSEMNVSTLELGDSALYLCASSSIGGNYGYTFGSGTRLTVV.

This clone showed up just a few times. This may come from a read error, since a much larger clone is one base off. The J gene is TRBJ2-5, the V gene TRBV5-4, with TRBD2 identical over 11 bases. The germline CDR1 and CDR2 sequences are SGHNT and YYREEE (reference sequence). The CDR3 contains 15 residues. V lost 4 bases and J lost 0; bases outside the gene matches: 2. The CDR3 spells CASSQTSGNQETQYF. CDR3 in DNA: TGTGCCAGCAGCCAGACTAGCGGGAACCAAGAGACCCAGTACTTC.

A note on this clone: The same CDR3 also results from other DNA sequences found in this sample. This rearrangement joins TRBV27 to TRBJ1-6, with D hard to call. The length of the CDR3 is 12 residues. The germline gives CDR1 MNHEY, CDR2 SMNVEV (reference sequence). V lost 2 bases and J 8 bases, leaving 4 bases between the germline ends. CDR3 loop: CASSLRDSPLHF. The CDR3 DNA follows: TGTGCCAGCAGTTTACGGGATTCACCCCTCCACTTT.

This chain uses TRBV7-3 with TRBJ2-5, with D perhaps TRBD2 (6 bases). V lost 5 bases, J lost 4 bases, and 11 bases lay in between. CDR1 SGHTA and CDR2 FQGTGA come from the germline V gene. The CDR3 length is 13 residues. The CDR3 sequence is CASSPGTGETQYF. CDR3 bases: TGTGCCAGCAGCCCAGGGACTGGAGAGACCCAGTACTTC. The entire variable domain, with the rest obtained from reference TRBV7-3 and TRBJ2-5, is as follows: GAGVSQTPSNKVTEKGKYVELRCDPISGHTALYWYRQSLGQGPEFLIYFQGTGAADDSGLPNDRFFAVRPEGSVSTLKIQRTERGDSAVYLCASSPGTGETQYFGPGTRLLVL.

The gene calls are TRBV11-3 and TRBJ2-6; TRBD1 aligns across 7 bases. V dropped 5 bases and J dropped 4; count of bases not matched to a gene: 5. CDR1 and CDR2 (germline): SGHNT, YENEEA. The CDR3 is made up of 15 amino acids. The CDR3, as DNA: TGTGCCAGCAGCACCGGGACAGCCGGGGCCAACGTCCTGACTTTC. As protein: CASSTGTAGANVLTF.

The table lists this clone with a count of one. The chain is built from TRBV28 and TRBJ2-1, with 7 positions matching TRBD2. The CDR3 totals 15 residues. CDR1 is MDHEN and CDR2 is SYDVKM in the germline V gene. V lost 6 bases and J lost 4; bases outside the gene matches: 9. This CDR3 is CASRGPAGTYNEQFF. CDR3 DNA sequence: TGTGCCAGCAGGGGTCCAGCGGGAACGTACAATGAGCAGTTCTTC. Combining the CDR3 with reference TRBV28 and TRBJ2-1 gives the whole variable domain DVKVTQSSRYLVKRTGEKVFLECVQDMDHENMFWYRQDPGLGLRLIYFSYDVKMKEKGDIPEGYSVSREKKERFSLILESASTNQTSMYLCASRGPAGTYNEQFFGPGTRLTVL.

Here the CDR3 reads CASSLVGFDEQYF. CDR3 nucleotide sequence: TGTGCCAGCAGCTTGGTGGGGTTCGACGAGCAGTACTTC. The J gene is TRBJ2-7, the V gene TRBV5-6; unclear D gene. The CDR3 has 13 residues. Between the trimmed V and J ends, which lost 0 bases and 5 bases, there was a span of 9 bases. Germline CDR1 is SGHDT and CDR2 is YYEEEE.

J is TRBJ2-4 and V is TRBV2; D is uncertain. In germline, CDR1 is SNHLY, CDR2 FYNNEI. The CDR3 contains 13 residues. The germline V and J ends were trimmed by 6 bases and 0 bases, with 6 bases remaining between them. CDR3 sequence: CASRSLAKNIQYF. The CDR3 DNA reads TGTGCCAGCAGAAGTCTAGCCAAAAACATTCAGTACTTC.

The rearrangement links TRBV4-3 to TRBJ2-4; D call uncertain. The length of the CDR3 is 15 residues. V gave up 0 bases and J gave up 9 bases, with 15 bases separating them. Per germline, CDR1 LGHNA and CDR2 YSLEER. DNA of the CDR3: TGCGCCAGCAGCCAAGATCGGGCACATACAGTCATTCAGTACTTC. Amino acid sequence: CASSQDRAHTVIQYF.